Sequencing of this T cell receptor (beta chain) was carried out in a study of T cells in Graves' hyperthyroidism and ophthalmopathy (dated by TCRdb to the late 2010s). Looking at the study overall: Peripheral blood was collected at initial diagnosis, before any treatment. To identify TCR V-J signatures that set the groups apart, the researchers used a discovery cohort of 100 patients, made up of roughly 45 with Graves' ophthalmopathy and 55 to 65 with stable Graves' hyperthyroidism. An independent validation cohort of 18 to 20 hyperthyroidism patients and 17 patients who later progressed to ophthalmopathy tested prospective prediction of ophthalmopathy. For training and testing, the 80 to 100 patients in the discovery cohort were randomly divided in a 7:3 ratio. In roughly six Graves' hyperthyroidism patients, the study also compared T-cell repertoires from thyroid tissue with T-cell repertoires from blood. After sampling, hyperthyroidism patients received methimazole starting at 30 mg daily, and ophthalmopathy patients received high-dose intravenous methylprednisolone. The paper reports TCR Vbeta CDR3 sequencing of fewer than 150 peripheral blood samples: under 45 ophthalmopathy, under 85 hyperthyroidism and approximately 17 progressor patients. Beyond this particular receptor, the publication reports: In validation, progression to ophthalmopathy was predicted by the model with 70.59% sensitivity and 72% to 85% specificity, a median of approximately 6.5 months before onset. No statistical method was used to fix the sample size in advance, and group allocation was not hidden from the investigators. Most expanded thyroid clonotypes (frequency above 0.001) were also detected in blood, suggesting blood repertoires may reflect thyroid immune responses. A model built on a 13 V-J signature distinguished ophthalmopathy from stable hyperthyroidism, reaching 87.88% sensitivity and about 81% specificity in cross-validation and 80%/75% in testing.

The germline V gene (reference sequence) yields MNHEY for CDR1 and SMNVEV for CDR2. V is shortened by 2 bases, J by 3 bases, and the region joining them spans 11 bases. The CDR3, cysteine through phenylalanine, is 14 amino acids long. Only the CDR3 portion is preserved as DNA: 42 bases, with reading frame beginning at the first base. Graves' hyperthyroidism was defined as stable when no progression to ophthalmopathy occurred over 18 months of follow-up. The hyperthyroidism patients were between 18 and 65 years old and newly diagnosed, with a disease duration of less than 2 months. Any patient with an uncontrolled infection, another autoimmune disease, pregnancy or lactation was excluded. Diagnoses were established on the basis of clinical symptoms, serum thyroxine and TRAb, thyroid ultrasound, and orbital computed tomography. PBMCs were separated from under 11 ml of fresh peripheral blood using Ficoll-Paque density gradient centrifugation. Trizol reagent was used to extract total RNA, and RNA quality was then checked on an Agilent 2100 Bioanalyzer.

This clonotype showed up many times. Its target antigen remains unknown. Per-nucleotide qualities are absent, and no much larger clonotype sits a single base away. The TCR beta CDR3 regions were amplified from the RNA transcripts. For the first round of RT-PCR on the TCR CDR3, the HTBI primer set was used together with the Qiagen OneStep RT-PCR kit. Libraries were constructed in a second round of multiplex PCR, after which size selection and purification were performed. Sequencing of the libraries was done on an Illumina HiSeq2000 using paired-end 100 bp reads. The study's processing was this. SOAPnuke was used to process the raw data, throwing out any read that contained adapters or uncalled bases, had a mean Phred below 15, or lacked an exact constant-primer or identifier match. COPE v1.2.5 was used to merge the high-quality paired reads, and each unique nucleotide sequence was defined as a clonotype. MiTCR v1.1 was used to align clonotypes to the IMGT TRBV, TRBD and TRBJ reference segments. The analysis was restricted to V-J combinations with a frequency above 0.0001, which together covered around 99% of the repertoires. A TCS score was defined as the ratio of F50 (clonal expansion) to E x V (chaos), with BLOSUM62-based TCRdist applied between CDR3 peptides within each V-J. Welch's t-statistics and random forest reduced some 510 V-J features to 13, which were used in a naive Bayes classifier (R e1071). Using fastp at Q25 and MiXCR, TCRdb reprocessed the public reads and kept productive beta chains. Rows are unified per CDR3 protein, each entry keeping the most common DNA and genes. It is TCRdb's table, rather than the study itself, that gives the V and J calls and clone size. For this sample the table gives about 740,000 distinct CDR3 sequences, of which approximately 14% were detected only once. Clones ranked in the top ten supply roughly 10% of the sample.

The sequence links TRBV27 to TRBJ2-7, with a tentative D call of TRBD1 or TRBD2, each matching 5 bases. The TCR originated in a woman in her late teens or twenties with Graves' hyperthyroidism. Sequenced material: blood. At the DNA level, the sequence is TGTGCCAGCAGTTTACAGGAGAGGGGCTACGAGCAGTACTTC. It codes for CASSLQERGYEQYF.